The 30 T cell receptor beta chains presented below share a single source sample, sequenced in a study of Graves' ophthalmopathy and Graves' hyperthyroidism. The authors amplified TCR beta CDR3 regions, and they did so from RNA transcripts for repertoire sequencing. Second-round multiplex PCR came after first-round RT-PCR with HTBI primers. Via MiXCR, TCRdb re-called the multiplex PCR reads, giving one row per CDR3 protein. Of 200,000 to 300,000 distinct CDR3 sequences listed, approximately 42% are singletons. Sequenced: peripheral blood. Receptors originate from an adult man with Graves' ophthalmopathy.

V and J are TRBV12-3 or TRBV12-4 and TRBJ1-3, with TRBD1 matching 9 bases. The CDR3 has 17 residues. V shed 1 base, J shed 0 bases, and the junction held 4 bases outside the gene matches. CDR3 protein: CASSLVWTGASGNTIYF. The CDR3 DNA is TGTGCCAGCAGTTTAGTTTGGACAGGGGCCTCTGGAAACACCATATATTTT.

In regard to this clonotype: The junction departs from the called germline gene at one end, perhaps through a read error. The DNA for the CDR3 is TGTGCTAGCAGCTCGGCATTTGGGACAGGGGACACCGGGGAGCTGTTTTTT. This encodes CASSSAFGTGDTGELFF. This rearrangement joins TRBV7-7 to TRBJ2-2, with 10 bases fitting TRBD1. CDR3 length: 17 amino acids. Germline loops: CDR1 SSHAT, CDR2 FNYEAQ (reference sequence).

This clonotype was detected only a few times. The rearrangement uses TRBV3-1 and TRBJ1-3; D remains unclear. Per germline, CDR1 LGHDT and CDR2 YNNKEL (reference sequence). Between the trimmed V and J ends, which lost 4 bases and 4 bases, there was a span of 11 bases. The CDR3 sequence is 14 residues long. The CDR3 spells CASSPHGDGNTIYF. The CDR3 DNA is TGTGCCAGCAGCCCGCATGGAGACGGAAACACCATATATTTT.

This chain links TRBV5-1 with TRBJ2-2; D is perhaps TRBD1 (5 bases). CDR1 and CDR2 (germline): SGHRS, YFSETQ. The length of the CDR3 is 15 residues. Trimming cost V 1 base and J 1 base, with 8 bases left between them. The CDR3 sequence: CASSLSGMNTGELFF. The CDR3 DNA follows: TGCGCCAGCAGCTTGTCAGGGATGAACACCGGGGAGCTGTTTTTT.

This chain joins TRBV11-2 and TRBJ2-7; D is uncertain. This CDR3 is 12 amino acids long. Per germline, CDR1 SGHAT and CDR2 FQNNGV. V dropped 5 bases and J dropped 6 bases, with 11 bases sitting between them. For the CDR3, the DNA is TGTGCCAGCAGCATTCCGTCTTTCGAGCAGTACTTC. This sequence encodes CASSIPSFEQYF.

The CDR3 nucleotides read TGCAGTGCTAGAGATCTCGGGGGAAGCGGTACGCAGTATTTT. As protein: CSARDLGGSGTQYF. V gene TRBV20-1 combines with J gene TRBJ2-3; a weak D match, TRBD2 (6 bases). Trimming removed 0 bases at V and 8 bases at J, with 15 bases between. CDR1 is DFQATT, CDR2 SNEGSKA, per germline (reference sequence). CDR3 length: 14 residues.

The genes are TRBV2 and TRBJ1-3; D is possibly TRBD1 (6 bases). The CDR3 is made up of 14 amino acids. Germline-derived CDR1 and CDR2 are SNHLY and FYNNEI. V shed 8 bases and J shed 1 base, with 12 bases lying between them. CDR3 sequence reads: CASSRDRSGNTIYF. The CDR3 DNA reads as TGTGCCAGCTCCAGAGACAGGTCTGGAAACACCATATATTTT.

This clonotype was seen more than once but under ten times. V usage is TRBV29-1 and J usage is TRBJ2-7, with D perhaps being TRBD1 or TRBD2 (6 bases each). The ends were cut back, 7 bases at V and 0 bases at J, with 10 bases in the middle. Germline CDR1 reads SQVTM; CDR2 reads ANQGSEA. The CDR3 is made up of 12 amino acids. The DNA for the CDR3 is TGCAGCGCCAAGGGGGGCTCCTACGAGCAGTACTTC. Amino acids: CSAKGGSYEQYF.

The J gene is TRBJ2-3, the V gene TRBV7-2; 13 bases match TRBD2. CDR1 is SGHTA, CDR2 FQGNSA, per germline. This CDR3 has 17 residues. The junction had 8 bases not matched to a gene; V was cut back by 5 bases and J by 3 bases. The CDR3: CASSPWTSGGITDTQYF. CDR3 bases: TGTGCCAGCAGCCCCTGGACTAGCGGGGGAATAACAGATACGCAGTATTTT.

This clonotype was seen only a few times. The chain couples TRBV15 to TRBJ1-1; 7 bases fit TRBD1. CDR1 LNHNV and CDR2 YYDKDF come from the germline V gene (reference sequence). This CDR3 region has 14 residues. Losses at the gene ends were 0 bases for V and 6 bases for J; bases not matched to a gene: 4. In DNA, the CDR3 is TGTGCCACCAGCAGAGACCAACAGGGGTCTGAAGCTTTCTTT. Translating it yields CATSRDQQGSEAFF.

This clonotype came up a few times. The CDR3 loop reads CASKWGPDYTEAFF. The CDR3 coding sequence is TGTGCCAGTAAATGGGGGCCGGATTACACTGAAGCTTTCTTT. The V and J genes are TRBV19 and TRBJ1-1, with D tentatively TRBD1 (6 bases). Germline V lookup: CDR1 LNHDA, CDR2 SQIVND (reference sequence). The CDR3 has 14 amino acids. V shed 7 bases and J shed 3 bases, with 15 bases lying between them. The full variable domain, rest sourced from reference TRBV19 and TRBJ1-1, is DGGITQSPKYLFRKEGQNVTLSCEQNLNHDAMYWYRQDPGQGLRLIYYSQIVNDFQKGDIAEGYSVSREKKESFPLTVTSAQKNPTAFYLCASKWGPDYTEAFFGQGTRLTVV.

The V gene is TRBV20-1, the J gene TRBJ2-7; 9 positions agree with TRBD1. Germline lookup yields CDR1 DFQATT and CDR2 SNEGSKA (reference sequence). CDR3 length: 16 amino acids. The V segment lost 1 base and the J segment 5 bases; nucleotides outside the gene matches: 12. The CDR3, as DNA: TGCAGTGCTAGAGCTCTGGGACAGGGAATAAACGACGAGCAGTACTTC. Translated, it gives CSARALGQGINDEQYF.

This clonotype was seen ten or more times. The rearrangement joins TRBV6-1 to TRBJ2-7; D tentatively reads TRBD1 or TRBD2 (5 bases each). V lost 6 bases and J 2 bases, leaving 14 bases between the germline ends. Germline CDR1 reads MNHNS; CDR2 reads SASEGT. The CDR3 is 14 amino acids. In DNA, the CDR3 is TGTGCCAGCAGATTCGCCCAGGGACCCTACGAGCAGTACTTC. Encoded protein: CASRFAQGPYEQYF.

The chain employs TRBV2 and TRBJ1-4; weak D call: TRBD1 (6 bases). Germline CDR1 and CDR2: SNHLY and FYNNEI. Trimming took 6 bases from V and 5 from J, leaving 13 bases between them. This CDR3 is 14 amino acids long. The CDR3 DNA sequence: TGTGCCAGCAGCTTTAGGACAGTCAATGAAAAACTGTTTTTT. This translates into CASSFRTVNEKLFF.

The J gene is TRBJ1-2, the V gene TRBV19, with a weak D call TRBD1 (5 bases). Germline lookup yields CDR1 LNHDA and CDR2 SQIVND (reference sequence). This CDR3 region has 18 residues. V lost 3 bases to trimming and J lost 4 bases, with 24 bases between them. The chain's CDR3 is CASSMRDRPNVRAYGYTF. Written as DNA, the CDR3 is TGTGCCAGTAGTATGAGGGACCGGCCGAACGTGAGGGCCTATGGCTACACCTTC.

This clonotype appeared a single time. The chain combines TRBV2 with TRBJ1-2; 10 nucleotides match TRBD1. V shed 3 bases, J shed 8 bases, and the junction held 21 bases outside the gene matches. This CDR3 is built from 19 residues. Germline CDR1 reads SNHLY; CDR2 reads FYNNEI. The CDR3 sequence: CASSDSPTTIPGQGWGYTF. The CDR3 nucleotides read TGTGCCAGCAGTGACAGTCCAACTACCATTCCGGGACAGGGGTGGGGCTACACCTTC.

The CDR3 DNA follows: TGTGCCAGCAGCCCCGGGCCGCCGGTCTATGGCTACACCTTC. Amino acid sequence: CASSPGPPVYGYTF. This chain links TRBV5-4 with TRBJ1-2; D unresolved. The CDR3 totals 14 residues. The germline V gene has CDR1 SGHNT and CDR2 YYREEE (reference sequence). V was cut by 4 bases and J by 4 bases, with 14 bases left in between. The variable domain in full, completed from reference TRBV5-4 and TRBJ1-2, reads ETGVTQSPTHLIKTRGQQVTLRCSSQSGHNTVSWYQQALGQGPQFIFQYYREEENGRGNFPPRFSGLQFPNYSSELNVNALELDDSALYLCASSPGPPVYGYTFGSGTRLTVV.

This clonotype showed up just a few times. CDR3 nucleotide sequence: TGTGCCAGCAGCTTTCAGGGACTAGCGAGGGGGTACGAGCAGTACTTC. It codes for CASSFQGLARGYEQYF. The V and J genes are TRBV7-2 and TRBJ2-7, with 10 bases aligning to TRBD2. The CDR3 runs 16 residues. The J segment lost 4 bases and the V segment lost 3 bases, leaving 9 bases of the junction unmatched. The germline V gene encodes CDR1 SGHTA and CDR2 FQGNSA.

Of note for this clonotype: The final CDR3 position lacks the conserved phenylalanine or tryptophan, pointing to a likely read error. This chain joins TRBV19 and TRBJ1-5, with D possibly matching TRBD1 (6 bases). The CDR3 consists of 13 residues. The V end was cut by 10 bases, the J end by 4 bases, with 14 bases between. The germline V gene encodes CDR1 LNHDA and CDR2 SQIVND (reference sequence). The CDR3 loop reads CATSDSPNQPQHS. The DNA for the CDR3 is TGTGCCACCTCGGACAGTCCTAATCAGCCCCAGCATTCT.

Note on this clonotype: This may stem from a read error, because a much larger clone lies one nucleotide away. The conserved closing phenylalanine or tryptophan is absent in this CDR3, likely reflecting a read error. The CDR3 spells CASSGQTGTQHL. CDR3 in DNA: TGTGCCAGCAGTGGTCAGACAGGGACCCAGCATCTT. The chain carries TRBV25-1 and TRBJ1-5; 7 nucleotides line up with TRBD1. This CDR3 contains 12 residues. V was clipped by 4 bases and J by 11 bases; unmatched bases: 5. The germline V gene has CDR1 MGHDK and CDR2 SYGVNS.

The chain carries TRBV6-5 and TRBJ1-3; D uncertain. Germline-derived CDR1 and CDR2 are MNHEY and SVGAGI. This CDR3 has 15 amino acids. Trimming cost V 5 bases and J 3 bases, with 14 bases left between them. The CDR3 loop reads CASSPRSLGGNTIYF. The CDR3 DNA reads as TGTGCCAGCAGTCCTAGATCGCTGGGTGGAAACACCATATATTTT.

This clonotype was observed at least ten times. The J gene is TRBJ1-5, the V gene TRBV20-1; no clear D gene. The V end was cut by 6 bases, the J end by 0 bases, with 12 bases between. This CDR3 has 14 amino acids. Germline CDR1 is DFQATT and CDR2 is SNEGSKA (reference sequence). Written as DNA, the CDR3 is TGCAGTGCAAAGACCGACTATAGCAATCAGCCCCAGCATTTT. Amino acid sequence: CSAKTDYSNQPQHF.

The sample holds one count of this clonotype. The rearrangement uses TRBV2 and TRBJ2-7, with 9 bases lining up with TRBD2. Trimming took 2 bases from V and 1 from J; bases not matched to a gene: 0. Per germline, CDR1 SNHLY and CDR2 FYNNEI. The CDR3 has 14 amino acids. CDR3 loop: CASSELAGSYEQYF. Written as DNA, the CDR3 is TGTGCCAGCAGTGAACTAGCGGGATCCTACGAGCAGTACTTC.

This chain uses TRBV24-1 with TRBJ1-5, with 7 bases matching TRBD1. V lost 4 bases, J lost 3 bases, and 8 bases stayed unmatched. Germline V gene sequence: CDR1 KGHDR, CDR2 SFDVKD. This CDR3 region has 16 residues. The CDR3 is CATSEDRDRVNQPQHF. Here the CDR3 DNA reads TGTGCCACCAGTGAGGACCGGGACAGAGTCAATCAGCCCCAGCATTTT.

The chain combines TRBV3-1 with TRBJ1-3; D is unclear. There are 17 residues in the CDR3. In germline, CDR1 is LGHDT, CDR2 YNNKEL (reference sequence). V was cut by 3 bases and J by 1 base, with 16 bases left in between. The CDR3 here is CASSQDTIVGSGNTIYF. As DNA, the CDR3 is TGTGCCAGCAGCCAGGATACAATAGTCGGTTCTGGAAACACCATATATTTT.

The chain carries TRBV5-6 and TRBJ1-4, with D perhaps matching TRBD1 (5 bases). This CDR3 region has 17 residues. Per germline, CDR1 SGHDT and CDR2 YYEEEE. The V gene lost 0 bases and the J gene lost 3 bases, with 15 bases spanning the gap. CDR3 protein: CASSLEQDAVPNEKLFF. The CDR3 DNA reads TGTGCCAGCAGCTTGGAACAGGACGCCGTGCCTAATGAAAAACTGTTTTTT.

About this clonotype itself: One end of the junction fails to match germline, which may point to a read error. The rearrangement joins TRBV5-1 to TRBJ2-6; D is possibly TRBD1 (6 bases). The germline gives CDR1 SGHRS, CDR2 YFSETQ. This CDR3 has 14 amino acids. The CDR3 bases are TGTGCCAGCAGTACCGGGACAAGGGGAAACGTCCTGACTTTC. Translated: CASSTGTRGNVLTF.

V is TRBV5-4 and J is TRBJ1-1; D not certain. V lost 0 bases to trimming and J lost 0 bases, with 6 bases between them. Per the germline V gene, CDR1 is SGHNT and CDR2 is YYREEE (reference sequence). The CDR3 contains 14 residues. The CDR3 protein is CASSLELMNTEAFF. The CDR3 region has the DNA TGTGCCAGCAGCTTGGAACTCATGAACACTGAAGCTTTCTTT.

The chain couples TRBV15 to TRBJ2-7; 9 positions match TRBD1. V shed 4 bases, J shed 2 bases, and the junction held 6 bases outside the gene matches. CDR3 length equals 15 residues. The germline CDR1 and CDR2 sequences are LNHNV and YYDKDF (reference sequence). The CDR3 spells CATSKGTGSAYEQYF. DNA for the CDR3: TGTGCCACCAGCAAAGGGACAGGGTCGGCCTACGAGCAGTACTTC.

This clonotype was observed once. The CDR3 region has the DNA TGCAGTGCTAGGGGGGGGACTAGTCCCTACGAGCAGTACTTC. Translating gives CSARGGTSPYEQYF. V and J are TRBV20-1 and TRBJ2-7, with TRBD2 matching over 8 bases. Germline trimming cut 3 bases from V and 2 bases from J; bases unmatched to any gene: 6. The CDR3 is 14 amino acids. CDR1 is DFQATT, CDR2 SNEGSKA, per germline (reference sequence).